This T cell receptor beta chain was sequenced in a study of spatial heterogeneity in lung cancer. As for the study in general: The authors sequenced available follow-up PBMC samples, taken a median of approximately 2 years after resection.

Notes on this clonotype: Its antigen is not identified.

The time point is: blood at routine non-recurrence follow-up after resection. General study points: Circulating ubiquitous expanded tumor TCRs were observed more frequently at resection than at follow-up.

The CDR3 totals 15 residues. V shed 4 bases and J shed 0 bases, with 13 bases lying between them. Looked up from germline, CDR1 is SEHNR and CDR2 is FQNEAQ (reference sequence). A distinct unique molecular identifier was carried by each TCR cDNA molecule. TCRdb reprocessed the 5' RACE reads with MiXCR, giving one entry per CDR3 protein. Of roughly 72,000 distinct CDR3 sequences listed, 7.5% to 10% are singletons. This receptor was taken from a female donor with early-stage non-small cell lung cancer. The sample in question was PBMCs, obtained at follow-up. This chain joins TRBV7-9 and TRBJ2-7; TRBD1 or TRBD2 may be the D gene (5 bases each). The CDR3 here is CASSSRGDSSYEQYF. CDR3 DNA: TGTGCCAGCAGCTCCCGGGGAGACAGCTCCTACGAGCAGTACTTC. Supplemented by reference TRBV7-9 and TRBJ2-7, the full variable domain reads DTGVSQNPRHKITKRGQNVTFRCDPISEHNRLYWYRQTLGQGPEFLTYFQNEAQLEKSRLLSDRFSAERPKGSFSTLEIQRTEQGDSAMYLCASSSRGDSSYEQYFGPGTRLTVT.